The present entry profiles one T cell receptor (beta chain) with its context. Its antigen is unknown. This entry comes from a study of T cell repertoires in cytomegalovirus infection. Study summary: CMV infection plus the matching HLA type was flagged by public TCR beta signatures.

MiXCR was run by TCRdb on the reads, yielding one entry per CDR3 protein. The profile shows roughly 720,000 distinct CDR3 sequences, approximately 34% of them singletons. Germline V CDR1 and CDR2: SGHAT, FQDESV (reference sequence). Trimming took 1 base from V and 6 from J; bases not matched to a gene: 13. CDR3 length equals 17 residues. Study-wide points: Summed public TCR beta family frequency identified CMV carriers bearing the relevant HLA. Ex vivo responses were dominated by HLA-C-restricted CMV-specific TCR beta clonotypes.

The chain couples TRBV11-1 to TRBJ2-3; 7 bases are a match to TRBD1. What was sequenced was PBMCs. This receptor was identified in a human donor in good health (CMV status not recorded). Some clones in this sample may be carry-over from other donors' samples. The chain's CDR3 is CASSLVFGDRAVDTQYF. CDR3 in DNA: TGTGCCAGCAGCTTAGTATTCGGAGACAGGGCGGTGGATACGCAGTATTTT.